This T cell receptor (beta chain) was found in a study of OX40 agonist ivuxolimab in advanced cancers. Regarding the study as a whole: No antigen was identified for the clonally expanded peripheral T cells.

V was cut by 3 bases and J by 5 bases, with 7 bases left in between. The CDR3 contains 12 residues. Germline V gene data show CDR1 as MGHRA and CDR2 as YSYEKL. Comments on this clone: Its antigen is currently unknown.

The method was immunoSEQ multiplex PCR; TCRdb's version includes in-frame clones alone and lacks a portion of them. The sample has about 18,000 clones; about three quarters are singletons. The specimen comprised CD4+ or CD8+ T cells sorted from blood, sampled in a trial of the OX40 agonist ivuxolimab. V gene TRBV4-1 combines with J gene TRBJ2-5; the D is unclear. This receptor was identified in an adult with an advanced solid tumor such as melanoma, head and neck, liver or kidney cancer. The CDR3 nucleotides are TGCGCCAGCAGCCATCTGGGGGAGACCCAGTACTTC. This encodes CASSHLGETQYF.